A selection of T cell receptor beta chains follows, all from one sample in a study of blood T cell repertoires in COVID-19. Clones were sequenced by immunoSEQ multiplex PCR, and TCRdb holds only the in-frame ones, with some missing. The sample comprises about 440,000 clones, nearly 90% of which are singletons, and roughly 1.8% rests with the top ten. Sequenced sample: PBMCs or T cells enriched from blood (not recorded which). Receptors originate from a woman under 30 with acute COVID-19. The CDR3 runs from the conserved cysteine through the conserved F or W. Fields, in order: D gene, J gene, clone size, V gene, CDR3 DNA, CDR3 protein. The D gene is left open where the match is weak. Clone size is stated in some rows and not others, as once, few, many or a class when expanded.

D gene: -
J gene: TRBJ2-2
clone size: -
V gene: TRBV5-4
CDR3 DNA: TGTGCCAGCAGGAAGACTAGTGCCGGGGAGCTGTTTTTT
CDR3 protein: CASRKTSAGELFF

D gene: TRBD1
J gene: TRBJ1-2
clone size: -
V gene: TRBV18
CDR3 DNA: TGTGCCAGCTCACCACAACGGACAGGGGTCTATGGCTACACCTTC
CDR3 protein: CASSPQRTGVYGYTF

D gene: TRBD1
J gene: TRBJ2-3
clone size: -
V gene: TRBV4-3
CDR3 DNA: TGCGCCAGCAGCCAGACAGGGTCCTCCACAGATACGCAGTATTTT
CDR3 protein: CASSQTGSSTDTQYF

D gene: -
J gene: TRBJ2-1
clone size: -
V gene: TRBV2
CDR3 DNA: TGTGCCAGCAGTGAATCACGCCGGGATGAGCAGTTCTTC
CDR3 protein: CASSESRRDEQFF

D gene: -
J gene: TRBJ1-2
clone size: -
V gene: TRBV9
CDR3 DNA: TGTGCCAGCAGCGTAGACGGACTTAACTATGGCTACACCTTC
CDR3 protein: CASSVDGLNYGYTF

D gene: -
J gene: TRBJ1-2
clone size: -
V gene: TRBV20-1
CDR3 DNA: TGCAGTGCTAGTTCGCCGGCAGGGTCGGATGGCTACACCTTC
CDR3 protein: CSASSPAGSDGYTF

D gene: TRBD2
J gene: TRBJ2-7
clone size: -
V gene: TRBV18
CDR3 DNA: TGTGCCAGCTCACCGGCGGGAGGACGCTACGAGCAGTACTTC
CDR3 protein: CASSPAGGRYEQYF

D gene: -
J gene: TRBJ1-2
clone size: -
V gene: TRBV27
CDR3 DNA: TGTGCCAGCTCAGGCCCTCCGAACTATGGCTACACCTTC
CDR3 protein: CASSGPPNYGYTF

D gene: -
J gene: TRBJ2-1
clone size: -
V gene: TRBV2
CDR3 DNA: TGTGCCACTACAGGAAGGGGTCCTGAGCAGTTCTTC
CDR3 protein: CATTGRGPEQFF

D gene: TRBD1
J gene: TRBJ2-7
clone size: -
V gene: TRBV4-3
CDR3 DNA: TGCGCCAGCAGCCAACGACAGGGGTTGAGGTACGAGCAGTACTTC
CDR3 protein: CASSQRQGLRYEQYF

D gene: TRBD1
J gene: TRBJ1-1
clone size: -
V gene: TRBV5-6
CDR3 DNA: TGTGCCAGCAAGATACAGGGGAGTTGGCCTGAAGCTTTCTTT
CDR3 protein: CASKIQGSWPEAFF

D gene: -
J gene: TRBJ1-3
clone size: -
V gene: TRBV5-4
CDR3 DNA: TGTGCCAGCAGCTTGGACAGAGAAGGAAACACCATATATTTT
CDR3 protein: CASSLDREGNTIYF

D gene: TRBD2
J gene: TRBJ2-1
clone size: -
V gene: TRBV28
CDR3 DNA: TGTGCCAGCACTTTCCACGGGAGGTACGAGCAGTTCTTC
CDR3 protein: CASTFHGRYEQFF

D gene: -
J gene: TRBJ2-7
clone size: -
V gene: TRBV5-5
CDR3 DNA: TGTGCCAGCAGCTTGCGTCTAGCCCCCTACGAGCAGTACTTC
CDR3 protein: CASSLRLAPYEQYF

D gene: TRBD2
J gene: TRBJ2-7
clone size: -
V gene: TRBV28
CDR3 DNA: TGTGCCAGCAGTTCCGGGGCTAGCGGGACTTACGAGCAGTACTTC
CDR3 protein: CASSSGASGTYEQYF

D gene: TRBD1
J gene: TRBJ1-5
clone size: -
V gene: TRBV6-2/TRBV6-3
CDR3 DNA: TGTGCCAGCAGTCTCCGGGACAGGCAGGGCAATCAGCCCCAGCATTTT
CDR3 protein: CASSLRDRQGNQPQHF

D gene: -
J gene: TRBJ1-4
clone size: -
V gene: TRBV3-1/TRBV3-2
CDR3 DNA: TGTGCCAGCAGCCAAGTAGCTCTGGCTAATGAAAAACTGTTTTTT
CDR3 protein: CASSQVALANEKLFF

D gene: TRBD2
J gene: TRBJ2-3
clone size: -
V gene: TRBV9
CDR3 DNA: TGTGCCAGCAGCCCCGGGACTATAAGCACAGATACGCAGTATTTT
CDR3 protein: CASSPGTISTDTQYF

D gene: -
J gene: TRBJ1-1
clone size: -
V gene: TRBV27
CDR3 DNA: TGTGCCAGCAGTTACATGTATTCGGGGAGTGAAGCTTTCTTT
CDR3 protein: CASSYMYSGSEAFF

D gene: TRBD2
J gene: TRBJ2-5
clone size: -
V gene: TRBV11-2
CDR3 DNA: TGTGCCAGCAGCCCAGAAGCGGGAGGGGAGACCCAGTACTTC
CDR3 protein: CASSPEAGGETQYF

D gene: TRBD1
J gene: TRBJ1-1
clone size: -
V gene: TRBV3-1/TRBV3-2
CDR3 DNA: TGTGCCAGCAGCCTACGGACAGGGGGGGTTGGCACTGAAGCTTTCTTT
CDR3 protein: CASSLRTGGVGTEAFF

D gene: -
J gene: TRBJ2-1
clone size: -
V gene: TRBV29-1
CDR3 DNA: TGCAGCGTCCCGAATCAAGACAGTAGCTCCTACAATGAGCAGTTCTTC
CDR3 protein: CSVPNQDSSSYNEQFF

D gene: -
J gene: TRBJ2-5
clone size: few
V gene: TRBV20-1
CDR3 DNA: TGCAGTGCAAGTGCTCCTAGTCGTCAAGAGACCCAGTACTTC
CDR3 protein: CSASAPSRQETQYF

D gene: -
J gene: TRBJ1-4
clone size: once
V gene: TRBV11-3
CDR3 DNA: TGTGCCAGCAGCTGGACAAAAACTAATGAAAAACTGTTTTTT
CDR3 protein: CASSWTKTNEKLFF

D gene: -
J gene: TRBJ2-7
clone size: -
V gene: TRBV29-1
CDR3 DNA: TGCAGCGTTGAAGATCCACAGGGATATCCCTACGAGCAGTACTTC
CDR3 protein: CSVEDPQGYPYEQYF

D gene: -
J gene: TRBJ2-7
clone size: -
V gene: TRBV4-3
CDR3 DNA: TGCGCCAGCAGCCAAGGCAGCAGGTACGAGCAGTACTTC
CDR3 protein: CASSQGSRYEQYF

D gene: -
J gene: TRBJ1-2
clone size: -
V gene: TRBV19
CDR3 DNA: TGTGCCAGTAGTATCTGGGCAGGGATCAACTATGGCTACACCTTC
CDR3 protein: CASSIWAGINYGYTF

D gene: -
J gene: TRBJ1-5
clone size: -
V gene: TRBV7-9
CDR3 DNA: TGTGCCAGCAGCCCCCCGGATCAGCCCCAGCATTTT
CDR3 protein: CASSPPDQPQHF

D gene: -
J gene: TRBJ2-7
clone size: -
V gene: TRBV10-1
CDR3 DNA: TGCGCCAGCAGTGGGAGAAGGGGTGGCACCTACGAGCAGTACTTC
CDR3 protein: CASSGRRGGTYEQYF

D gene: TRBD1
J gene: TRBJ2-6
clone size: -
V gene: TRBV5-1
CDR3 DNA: TGCGCCAGCAGCTTGCCCATGGACAGGTCTGGGGCCAACGTCCTGACTTTC
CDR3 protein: CASSLPMDRSGANVLTF

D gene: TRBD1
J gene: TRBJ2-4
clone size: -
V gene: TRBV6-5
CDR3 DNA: TGTGCCACCGAGACACAGGGGGCAGTGGACATTCAGTACTTC
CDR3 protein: CATETQGAVDIQYF

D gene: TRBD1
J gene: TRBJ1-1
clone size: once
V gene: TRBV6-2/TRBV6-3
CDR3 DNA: TGTGCCAGCAGCAAGACAGGGAAGGGCGCTGAAGCTTTCTTT
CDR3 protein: CASSKTGKGAEAFF

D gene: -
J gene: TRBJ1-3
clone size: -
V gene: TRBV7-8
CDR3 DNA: TGTGCCAGCAACCCTTACCCAGGGTCTGGAAACACCATATATTTT
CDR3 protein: CASNPYPGSGNTIYF

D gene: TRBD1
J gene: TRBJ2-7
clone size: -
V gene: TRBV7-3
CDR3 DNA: TGTGCCAGCAGCCCCAATCTCCGGGACAGCCCCTACGAGCAGTACTTC
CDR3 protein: CASSPNLRDSPYEQYF

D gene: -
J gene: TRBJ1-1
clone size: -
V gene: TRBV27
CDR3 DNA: TGTGCCAGCACACAGGGCCGTTCGAACACTGAAGCTTTCTTT
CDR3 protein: CASTQGRSNTEAFF

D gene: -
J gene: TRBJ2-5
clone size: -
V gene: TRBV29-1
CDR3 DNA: TGCAGCCTGAACCCGGGACTTAATCAAGAGACCCAGTACTTC
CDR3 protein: CSLNPGLNQETQYF

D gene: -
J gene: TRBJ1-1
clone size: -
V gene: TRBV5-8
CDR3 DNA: TGTGCCAGCAGCTTGGCCGGGACTCGAGCCGCTGAAGCTTTCTTT
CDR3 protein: CASSLAGTRAAEAFF

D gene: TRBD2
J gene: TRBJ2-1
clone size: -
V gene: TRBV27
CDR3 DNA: TGTGCCAGCAGAATGACTAGCGGGAGAGGTAATGAGCAGTTCTTC
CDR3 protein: CASRMTSGRGNEQFF

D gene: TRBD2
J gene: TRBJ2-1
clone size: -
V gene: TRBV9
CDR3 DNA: TGTGCCAGCAGCTTTAGCGGGGAGACCTACAATGAGCAGTTCTTC
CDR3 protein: CASSFSGETYNEQFF

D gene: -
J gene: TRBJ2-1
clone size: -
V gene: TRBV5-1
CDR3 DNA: TGCGCCAGCAGCATAACAGGGTTGGACAATGAGCAGTTCTTC
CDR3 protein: CASSITGLDNEQFF

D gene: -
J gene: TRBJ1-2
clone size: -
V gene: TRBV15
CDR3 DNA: TGTGCCACCAGCCGCGAGGGAGGGAGCTATGGCTACACCTTC
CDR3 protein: CATSREGGSYGYTF

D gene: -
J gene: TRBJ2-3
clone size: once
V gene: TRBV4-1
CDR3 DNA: TGCGCCAGCAGCCAAGAACCCGGGACATACTATACGCAGTATTTT
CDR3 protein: CASSQEPGTYYTQYF

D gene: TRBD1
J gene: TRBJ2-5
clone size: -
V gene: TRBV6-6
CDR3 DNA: TGTGCCAGCAGCCGGACAGGGAGGGAGACCCAGTACTTC
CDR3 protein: CASSRTGRETQYF

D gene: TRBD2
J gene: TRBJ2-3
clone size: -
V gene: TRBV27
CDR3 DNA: TGTGCCAGCAGTTTATCGTCGGGGGGGCCCGCAGATACGCAGTATTTT
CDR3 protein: CASSLSSGGPADTQYF

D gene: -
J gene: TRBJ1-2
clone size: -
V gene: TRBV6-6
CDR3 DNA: TGTGCCAGCAGCCAACCTCCCAGGGTTCATGGCTACACCTTC
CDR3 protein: CASSQPPRVHGYTF

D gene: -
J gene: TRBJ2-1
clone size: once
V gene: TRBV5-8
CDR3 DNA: TGTGCCAGCAGCTTAGGGGGGGGCCGGAACAATGAGCAGTTCTTC
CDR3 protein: CASSLGGGRNNEQFF

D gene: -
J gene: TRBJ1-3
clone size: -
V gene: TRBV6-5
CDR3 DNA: TGTGCCAGCAGTTACGATATCTACTCTGGAAACACCATATATTTT
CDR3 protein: CASSYDIYSGNTIYF

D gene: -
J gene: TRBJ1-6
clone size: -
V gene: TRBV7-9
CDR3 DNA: TGTGCCAGCAGCTTAGAGAGTCAGGAAAATTCACCCCTCCACTTT
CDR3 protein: CASSLESQENSPLHF

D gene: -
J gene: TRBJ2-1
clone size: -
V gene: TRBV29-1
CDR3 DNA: TGCAGCGTTGAAGTTCTGGACACCAACAATGAGCAGTTCTTC
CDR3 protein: CSVEVLDTNNEQFF

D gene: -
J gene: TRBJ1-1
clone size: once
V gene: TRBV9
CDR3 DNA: TGTGCCAGCAGCGTAGGACAGCTGAGCACTGAAGCTTTCTTT
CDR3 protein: CASSVGQLSTEAFF

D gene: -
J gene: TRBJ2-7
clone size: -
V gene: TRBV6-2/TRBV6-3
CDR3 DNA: TGTGCCAGCAGTTACTCGACAACTAGTTCCGAGCAGTACTTC
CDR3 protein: CASSYSTTSSEQYF